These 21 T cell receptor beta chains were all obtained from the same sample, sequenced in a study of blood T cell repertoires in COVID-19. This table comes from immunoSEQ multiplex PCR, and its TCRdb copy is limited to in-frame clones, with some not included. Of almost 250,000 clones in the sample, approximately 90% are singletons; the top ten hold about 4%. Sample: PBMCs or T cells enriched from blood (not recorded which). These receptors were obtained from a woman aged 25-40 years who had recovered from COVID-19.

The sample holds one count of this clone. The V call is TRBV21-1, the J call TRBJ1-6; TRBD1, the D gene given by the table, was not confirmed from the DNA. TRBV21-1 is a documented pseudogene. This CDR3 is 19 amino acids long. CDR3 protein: CASSFIQGNHYPYNSPLHF. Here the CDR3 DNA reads TGTGCCAGCAGCTTCATTCAGGGGAACCACTACCCATATAATTCACCCCTCCACTTT.

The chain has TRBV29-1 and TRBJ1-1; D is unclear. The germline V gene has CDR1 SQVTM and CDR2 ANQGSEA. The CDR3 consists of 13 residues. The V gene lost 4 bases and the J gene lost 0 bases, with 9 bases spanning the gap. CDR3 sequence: CSVAADLNTEAFF. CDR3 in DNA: TGCAGCGTTGCTGCAGATTTGAACACTGAAGCTTTCTTT.

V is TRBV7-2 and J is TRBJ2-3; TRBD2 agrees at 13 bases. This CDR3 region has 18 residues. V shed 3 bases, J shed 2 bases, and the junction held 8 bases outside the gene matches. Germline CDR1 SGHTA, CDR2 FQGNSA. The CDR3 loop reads CASSLMTSGRSPTDTQYF. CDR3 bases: TGTGCCAGCAGCTTGATGACTAGCGGGAGGTCGCCCACAGATACGCAGTATTTT.

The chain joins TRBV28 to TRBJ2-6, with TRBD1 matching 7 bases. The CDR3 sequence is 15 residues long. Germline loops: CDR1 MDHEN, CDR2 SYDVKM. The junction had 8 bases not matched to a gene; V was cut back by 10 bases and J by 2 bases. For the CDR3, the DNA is TGTGCCACCAACATAGGGGGCGCTGGGGCCAACGTCCTGACTTTC. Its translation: CATNIGGAGANVLTF.

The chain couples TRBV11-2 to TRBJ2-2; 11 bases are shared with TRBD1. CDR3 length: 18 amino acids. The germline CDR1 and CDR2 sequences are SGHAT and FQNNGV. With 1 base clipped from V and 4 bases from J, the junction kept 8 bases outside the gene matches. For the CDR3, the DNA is TGTGCCAGCAGCTTAGGGACAGGGGGCATTATTGGCACCGGGGAGCTGTTTTTT. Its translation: CASSLGTGGIIGTGELFF.

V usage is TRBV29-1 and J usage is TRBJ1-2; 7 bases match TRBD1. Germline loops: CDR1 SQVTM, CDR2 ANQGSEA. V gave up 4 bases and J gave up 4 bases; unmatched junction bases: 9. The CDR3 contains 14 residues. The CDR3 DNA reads TGCAGCGTTGTAGGGACAGCTACCTTCTATGGCTACACCTTC. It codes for CSVVGTATFYGYTF.

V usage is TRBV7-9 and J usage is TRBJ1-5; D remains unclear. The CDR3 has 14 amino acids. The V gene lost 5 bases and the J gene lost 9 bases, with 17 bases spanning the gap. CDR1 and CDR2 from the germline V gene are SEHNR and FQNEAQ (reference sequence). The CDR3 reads CASSPPDSDRPQHF. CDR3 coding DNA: TGTGCCAGCAGCCCCCCCGACTCGGATCGGCCCCAGCATTTT.

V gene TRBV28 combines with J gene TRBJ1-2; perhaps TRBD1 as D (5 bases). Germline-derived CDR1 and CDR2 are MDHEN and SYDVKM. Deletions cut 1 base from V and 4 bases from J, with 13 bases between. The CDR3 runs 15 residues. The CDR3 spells CASSLSRQPVYGYTF. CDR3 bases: TGTGCCAGCAGTTTATCGAGACAGCCCGTCTATGGCTACACCTTC.

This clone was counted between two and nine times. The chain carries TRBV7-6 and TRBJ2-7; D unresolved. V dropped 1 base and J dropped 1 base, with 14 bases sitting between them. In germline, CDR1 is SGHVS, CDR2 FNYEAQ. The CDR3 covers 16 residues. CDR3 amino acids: CASSLGIAGSSYEQYF. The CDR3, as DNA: TGTGCCAGCAGCTTAGGGATCGCAGGATCGTCCTACGAGCAGTACTTC.

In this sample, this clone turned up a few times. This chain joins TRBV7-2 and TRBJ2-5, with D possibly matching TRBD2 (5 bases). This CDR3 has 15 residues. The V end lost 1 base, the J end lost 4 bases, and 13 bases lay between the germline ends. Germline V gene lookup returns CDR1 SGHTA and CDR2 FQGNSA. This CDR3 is CASSLDAGSGETQYF. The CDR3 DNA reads TGTGCCAGCAGCTTAGATGCGGGTTCCGGAGAGACCCAGTACTTC.

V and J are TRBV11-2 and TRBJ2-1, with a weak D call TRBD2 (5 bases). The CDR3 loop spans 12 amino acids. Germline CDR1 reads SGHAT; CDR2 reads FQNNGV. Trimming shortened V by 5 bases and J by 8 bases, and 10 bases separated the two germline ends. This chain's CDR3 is CASSAGLHEQFF. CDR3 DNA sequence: TGTGCCAGCAGCGCAGGACTCCATGAGCAGTTCTTC. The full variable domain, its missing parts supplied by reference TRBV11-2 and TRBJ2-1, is EAGVAQSPRYKIIEKRQSVAFWCNPISGHATLYWYQQILGQGPKLLIQFQNNGVVDDSQLPKDRFSAERLKGVDSTLKIQPAKLEDSAVYLCASSAGLHEQFFGPGTRLTVL.

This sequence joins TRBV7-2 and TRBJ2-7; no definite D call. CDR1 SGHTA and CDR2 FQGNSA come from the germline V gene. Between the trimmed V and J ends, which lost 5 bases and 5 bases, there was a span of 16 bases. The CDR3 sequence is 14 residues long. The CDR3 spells CASSINQAQNEQYF. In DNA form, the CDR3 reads TGTGCCAGCAGCATCAACCAGGCTCAGAACGAGCAGTACTTC.

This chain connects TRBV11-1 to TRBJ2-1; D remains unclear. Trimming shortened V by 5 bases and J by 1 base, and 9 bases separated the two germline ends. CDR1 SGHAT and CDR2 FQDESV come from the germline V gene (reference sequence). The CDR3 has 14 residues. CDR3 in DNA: TGTGCCAGCAGCCTTCGTCCTTCCTACAATGAGCAGTTCTTC. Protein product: CASSLRPSYNEQFF. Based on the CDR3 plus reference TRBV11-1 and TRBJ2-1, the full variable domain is EAEVAQSPRYKITEKSQAVAFWCDPISGHATLYWYRQILGQGPELLVQFQDESVVDDSQLPKDRFSAERLKGVDSTLKIQPAELGDSAMYLCASSLRPSYNEQFFGPGTRLTVL.

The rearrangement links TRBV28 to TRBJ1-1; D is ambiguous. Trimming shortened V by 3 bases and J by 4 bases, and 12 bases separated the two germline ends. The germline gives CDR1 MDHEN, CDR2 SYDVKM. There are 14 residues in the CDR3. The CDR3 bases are TGTGCCAGCAGTTTCCTGATTATAGCCACTGAAGCTTTCTTT. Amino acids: CASSFLIIATEAFF. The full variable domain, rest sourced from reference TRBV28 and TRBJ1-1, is DVKVTQSSRYLVKRTGEKVFLECVQDMDHENMFWYRQDPGLGLRLIYFSYDVKMKEKGDIPEGYSVSREKKERFSLILESASTNQTSMYLCASSFLIIATEAFFGQGTRLTVV.

CDR3 in DNA: TGCGCCAGCAGCCTAGCGGCAACCCCGCGACGCCAAGAGACCCAGTACTTC. This sequence encodes CASSLAATPRRQETQYF. The rearrangement links TRBV4-1 to TRBJ2-5; a possible D gene is TRBD2 (6 bases). CDR1 and CDR2 (germline): MGHRA, YSYEKL. CDR3 length: 17 amino acids. Between the trimmed V and J ends, which lost 4 bases and 1 base, there was a span of 19 bases.

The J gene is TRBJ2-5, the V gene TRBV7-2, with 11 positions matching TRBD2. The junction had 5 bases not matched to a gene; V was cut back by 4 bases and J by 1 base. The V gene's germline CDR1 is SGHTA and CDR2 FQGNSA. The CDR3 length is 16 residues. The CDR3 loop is CASSSGLAGRQETQYF. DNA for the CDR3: TGTGCCAGCAGCTCCGGACTAGCGGGCCGCCAAGAGACCCAGTACTTC.

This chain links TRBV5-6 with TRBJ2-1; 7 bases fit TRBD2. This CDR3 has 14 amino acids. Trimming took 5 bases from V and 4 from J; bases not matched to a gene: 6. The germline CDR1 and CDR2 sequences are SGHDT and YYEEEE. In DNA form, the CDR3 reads TGTGCCAGCAGTCTTGGGACTAAGTACAATGAGCAGTTCTTC. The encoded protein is CASSLGTKYNEQFF.

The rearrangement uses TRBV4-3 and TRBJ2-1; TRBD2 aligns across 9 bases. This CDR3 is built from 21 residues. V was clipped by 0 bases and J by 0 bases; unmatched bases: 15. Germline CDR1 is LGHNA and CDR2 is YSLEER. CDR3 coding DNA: TGCGCCAGCAGCCAAGAGGCTAGCGGGACCTTCCGACGGTACTCCTACAATGAGCAGTTCTTC. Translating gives CASSQEASGTFRRYSYNEQFF.

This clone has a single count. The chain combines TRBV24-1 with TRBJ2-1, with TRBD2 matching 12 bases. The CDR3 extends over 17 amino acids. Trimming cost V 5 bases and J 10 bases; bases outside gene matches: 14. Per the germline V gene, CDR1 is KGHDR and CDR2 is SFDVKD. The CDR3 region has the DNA TGTGCCACCAGTGCTAGCGGGAGGGCCTGGGGCTCAAGCGAGCAGTTCTTC. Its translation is CATSASGRAWGSSEQFF.

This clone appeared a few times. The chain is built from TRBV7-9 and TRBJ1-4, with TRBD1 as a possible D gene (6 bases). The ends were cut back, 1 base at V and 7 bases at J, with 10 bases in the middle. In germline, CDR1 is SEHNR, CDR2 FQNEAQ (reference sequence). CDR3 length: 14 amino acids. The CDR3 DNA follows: TGTGCCAGCAGCTTAGGACAGGACGGTGAAAAACTGTTTTTT. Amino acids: CASSLGQDGEKLFF.

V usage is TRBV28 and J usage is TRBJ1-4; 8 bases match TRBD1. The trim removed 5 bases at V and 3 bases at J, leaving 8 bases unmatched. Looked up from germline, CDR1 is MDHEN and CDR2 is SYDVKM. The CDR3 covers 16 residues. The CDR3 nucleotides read TGTGCCAGCAGTACGAAAAAACAGGGGGCTAATGAAAAACTGTTTTTT. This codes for CASSTKKQGANEKLFF.